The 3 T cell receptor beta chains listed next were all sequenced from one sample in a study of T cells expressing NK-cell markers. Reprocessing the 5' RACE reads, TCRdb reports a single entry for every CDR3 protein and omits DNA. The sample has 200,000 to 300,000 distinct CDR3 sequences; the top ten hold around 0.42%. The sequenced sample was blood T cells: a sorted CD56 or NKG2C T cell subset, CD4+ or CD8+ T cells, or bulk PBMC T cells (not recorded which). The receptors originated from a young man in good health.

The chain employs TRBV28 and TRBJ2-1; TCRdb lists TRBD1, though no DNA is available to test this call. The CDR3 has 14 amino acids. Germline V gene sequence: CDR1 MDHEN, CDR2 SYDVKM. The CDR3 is CASRPGQGYNEQFF. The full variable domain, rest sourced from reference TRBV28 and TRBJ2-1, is DVKVTQSSRYLVKRTGEKVFLECVQDMDHENMFWYRQDPGLGLRLIYFSYDVKMKEKGDIPEGYSVSREKKERFSLILESASTNQTSMYLCASRPGQGYNEQFFGPGTRLTVL.

CDR3 sequence: CAISEGRSGPTQYF. The rearrangement joins TRBV10-3 to TRBJ2-5; the TCRdb call, TRBD2, lacks DNA for checking. CDR3 length: 14 residues. Germline-derived CDR1 and CDR2 are ENHRY and SYGVKD.

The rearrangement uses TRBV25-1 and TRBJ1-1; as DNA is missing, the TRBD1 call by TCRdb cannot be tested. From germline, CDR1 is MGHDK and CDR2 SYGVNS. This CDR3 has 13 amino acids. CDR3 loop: CASTLTGGTEAFF.